This TCR beta chain was retrieved from a study of cytomegalovirus exposure and HLA in healthy donors. At the level of the study: In a later analysis, the roughly 110 validation repertoires were reported to have used the same platform as the roughly 730 first-cohort repertoires. Study conclusions and caveats: Whilst most TCR sequences proved rare, a subset of public TCRs occurred across many donors. 150 or so TCR beta chains were listed as cytomegalovirus-associated. One later analysis, an examination of the 120 validation repertoires, found that first-cohort TCR clusters tended to co-occur in them.

A note on this clone: The antigen remains undetermined.

Clones were sequenced by immunoSEQ multiplex PCR, and TCRdb holds only the in-frame ones, with some missing. The sample lists 100,000 to 150,000 clones; 85% to 90% were seen once. The receptor was derived from a man aged 25 to 45 in good health and CMV-seronegative. Material for sequencing was PBMCs.

The CDR3 coding sequence is TGTGCCAGCAGTTTATACGGATACGGGACAGGGAACACCGGGGAGCTGTTTTTT. It is translated as CASSLYGYGTGNTGELFF. The V gene is TRBV28, the J gene TRBJ2-2, with TRBD1 identical over 8 bases. J lost 1 base, V lost 1 base, and 8 bases had no gene match. The CDR3 sequence is 18 residues long. CDR1 and CDR2 from the germline V gene are MDHEN and SYDVKM.